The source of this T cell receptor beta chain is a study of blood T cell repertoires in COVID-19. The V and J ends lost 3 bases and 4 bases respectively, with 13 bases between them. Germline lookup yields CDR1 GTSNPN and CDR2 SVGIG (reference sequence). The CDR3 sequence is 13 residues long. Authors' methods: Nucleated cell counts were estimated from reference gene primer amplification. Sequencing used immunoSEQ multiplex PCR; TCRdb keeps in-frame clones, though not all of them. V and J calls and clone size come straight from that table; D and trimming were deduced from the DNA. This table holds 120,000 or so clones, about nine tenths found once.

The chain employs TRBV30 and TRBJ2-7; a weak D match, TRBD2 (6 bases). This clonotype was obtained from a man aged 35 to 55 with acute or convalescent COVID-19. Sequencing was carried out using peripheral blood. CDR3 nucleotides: TGTGCCTGGAGCGGGAGAACGAAGTACGAGCAGTACTTC. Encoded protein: CAWSGRTKYEQYF.